Sequencing of this T cell receptor beta chain was carried out in a study of T-cell memory formation after mild COVID-19. Background on the study: Largely, the TCR clusters proved donor specific.

CDR1 SGHVS and CDR2 FNYEAQ come from the germline V gene. The CDR3 loop spans 15 amino acids. The V gene lost 2 bases and the J gene lost 0 bases, with 7 bases spanning the gap. In this sample, this clonotype turned up many times. Its antigen is still unknown. Study-level points and caveats: Memory sampled before infection contained some responding clones, suggesting cross-reactive memory joined. CD4/CD8 balance held among clones contracting day 15 to 85, and later expanders leaned CD4+.

Constant-segment primers and 5'RACE yielded cDNA libraries for TCR alpha and TCR beta, each carrying sample barcodes and UMIs. TCRdb reprocessed the 5' RACE reads via MiXCR and lists one record per CDR3 protein. In the table there are over 300,000 distinct CDR3 sequences, around 20% of which are singletons. This rearrangement joins TRBV7-6 to TRBJ1-4, with D hard to call. This TCR was sampled from a man between 18 and 35 years old who had mild COVID-19 (a few samples of this study predate the infection). Cell type and time point are not known. Sequences were obtained from PBMCs or a T cell subset sorted from them (not recorded which). The CDR3 sequence is CASSLRPATNEKLFF. The CDR3 region has the DNA TGTGCCAGCAGCTTAAGACCGGCAACTAATGAAAAACTGTTTTTT.